This is a list of T cell receptor beta chains from one sample in a study of cytomegalovirus exposure and HLA in healthy donors. Sequencing was performed with immunoSEQ multiplex PCR; in TCRdb, only in-frame clones are kept and a portion is missing. The sample includes tens of thousands of clones, about 79% seen only once; the top ten take roughly 3.8%. The sequencing sample was made of PBMCs. The receptors were sampled from a man in his fifties or sixties in good health and CMV-seronegative. Both conserved end residues are part of each CDR3. A D gene is named only where the DNA matches it firmly. For some rows the clone size is stated as once, few or many, or as a class when expanded; others skip it.

CASSLDQSTDTQYF | TGTGCCAGCAGCTTAGACCAGAGCACAGATACGCAGTATTTT | . | TRBV11-2 | . | TRBJ2-3
CASSDVGGGQETQYF | TGCGCCAGCAGTGATGTGGGCGGGGGCCAAGAGACCCAGTACTTC | TRBD2 | TRBV10-2 | . | TRBJ2-5
CASSLRRFGTSGGYEQYF | TGTGCCAGCAGCTTGCGCAGGTTTGGTACTAGCGGGGGCTACGAGCAGTACTTC | TRBD2 | TRBV5-5 | few | TRBJ2-7
CASSLWGTVSYEQYF | TGTGCCAGCAGCTTATGGGGGACTGTCTCCTACGAGCAGTACTTC | . | TRBV5-5 | . | TRBJ2-7
CASSQDRAGAREKLFF | TGTGCCAGCAGCCAAGATCGCGCAGGGGCTCGGGAAAAACTGTTTTTT | . | TRBV4-2 | . | TRBJ1-4
CASSGPRDGNYGYTF | TGCGCCAGCAGTGGACCGCGGGACGGGAACTATGGCTACACCTTC | . | TRBV10-1 | . | TRBJ1-2
CASNHYGEGVYEQYF | TGTGCCAGCAATCATTACGGTGAAGGGGTATACGAGCAGTACTTC | . | TRBV13 | once | TRBJ2-7
CASSLLGLVRQPQHF | TGTGCCAGCAGTTTATTAGGACTGGTCCGACAGCCCCAGCATTTT | . | TRBV28 | . | TRBJ1-5
CASSIQGAEAFF | TGTGCCAGCAGTATACAGGGCGCTGAAGCTTTCTTT | . | TRBV28 | . | TRBJ1-1
CASSPGQGAGGANVLTF | TGCGCCAGCAGCCCGGGACAGGGGGCGGGCGGGGCCAACGTCCTGACTTTC | TRBD1 | TRBV5-1 | . | TRBJ2-6
CASSDYQETQYF | TGCGCCAGCAGCGACTACCAAGAGACCCAGTACTTC | . | TRBV10-2 | . | TRBJ2-5
CASNRDRLYEQYF | TGTGCCAGCAACCGGGACAGACTCTACGAGCAGTACTTC | TRBD1 | TRBV11-2 | . | TRBJ2-7